The present entry profiles one TCR beta chain with its context. The antigen is undetermined. The data belong to a study of T-cell memory formation after mild COVID-19. Study results and caveats: A second wave of clones peaked on day 37, and their SARS-CoV-2 specificity went unconfirmed.

5'RACE with constant-segment primers built TCRalpha and TCRbeta cDNA libraries with UMIs. Via MiXCR, TCRdb re-called the 5' RACE reads, giving one row per CDR3 protein. The sample records about 400,000 distinct CDR3 sequences, about 22% being singletons. Trimming cost V 8 bases and J 4 bases; bases outside gene matches: 7. The CDR3 extends over 15 amino acids. The clonotype comes from an adult woman who had mild COVID-19 (a few samples of this study predate the infection). Cell type and time point are not known. This rearrangement joins TRBV12-3 or TRBV12-4 to TRBJ2-2, with 10 bases fitting TRBD2. The source material was PBMCs or a T cell subset sorted from them (not recorded which). The CDR3, as DNA: TGTGCCAGCCGGACTAGCGGAGGTTTCACCGGGGAGCTGTTTTTT. Protein product: CASRTSGGFTGELFF.